This entry lists 9 T cell receptor beta chains sequenced from one sample in a study of blood T cell repertoires in COVID-19. Only in-frame clones appear in the TCRdb table, and some are missing; sequencing was by immunoSEQ multiplex PCR. The sample lists about 280,000 clones; 83% were seen once. Sequenced sample: peripheral blood. These receptors originate from a woman in her forties or fifties who had recovered from COVID-19.

V is TRBV3-1 (or the pseudogene TRBV3-2) and J is TRBJ1-4; TRBD1 matches 7 bases. After removal of 6 bases from V and 0 bases from J, the junction contained 4 bases not matched to a gene. From germline, CDR1 is LGHDT and CDR2 YNNKEL (reference sequence). The CDR3 contains 15 residues. CDR3 loop: CASSGGTATNEKLFF. For the CDR3, the DNA is TGTGCCAGCAGTGGGGGGACAGCAACTAATGAAAAACTGTTTTTT.

The chain uses TRBV15 and TRBJ2-7; D gene ambiguous. Trimming left V 4 bases short and J 3 bases short, with 10 bases between. CDR1 LNHNV and CDR2 YYDKDF come from the germline V gene (reference sequence). The CDR3 is 13 amino acids. The CDR3 DNA reads as TGTGCCACCAGCACTACTTCCCGCTACGAGCAGTACTTC. Translating gives CATSTTSRYEQYF.

J is TRBJ2-7 and V is TRBV7-8, with 11 nucleotides matching TRBD1. J gave up 6 bases and V 4 bases, and 8 bases lay outside the gene matches. Germline V CDR1 and CDR2: SGHVS, FQNEAQ. This CDR3 has 15 amino acids. The CDR3 DNA follows: TGTGCCAGCAGCTGGTCGGGACAGGGGGTAGGCGAGCAGTACTTC. Protein: CASSWSGQGVGEQYF.

V is TRBV5-1 and J is TRBJ1-1; the match to TRBD1 covers 7 bases. V lost 3 bases and J lost 9; bases outside the gene matches: 11. The CDR3 consists of 14 residues. The germline V gene has CDR1 SGHRS and CDR2 YFSETQ. This CDR3 reads CASSWGDSVGKAFF. The CDR3 region has the DNA TGCGCCAGCAGCTGGGGGGACAGTGTGGGGAAAGCTTTCTTT.

Note on this clone: Different DNA sequences within this sample yield the same CDR3. The CDR3 nucleotides are TGTGCCAGTAGTATTGGGGGGGAGACCCAGTACTTC. This sequence encodes CASSIGGETQYF. The chain uses TRBV19 and TRBJ2-5; tentative D call: TRBD2 (6 bases). Between the trimmed V and J ends, which lost 3 bases and 5 bases, there was a span of 7 bases. From germline, CDR1 is LNHDA and CDR2 SQIVND (reference sequence). The CDR3 has 12 residues.

This chain connects TRBV30 to TRBJ1-2, with 7 positions matching TRBD1. The CDR3 totals 11 residues. V lost 4 bases, J lost 8 bases, and 4 bases stayed unmatched. CDR1 is GTSNPN and CDR2 is SVGIG in the germline V gene (reference sequence). CDR3 nucleotide sequence: TGTGCCTGGAACACAGGGGTCGGCTACACCTTC. Its translation is CAWNTGVGYTF.

Remarks on this clone: This specimen includes other DNA sequences encoding the same CDR3. This rearrangement joins TRBV3-1 (or the pseudogene TRBV3-2) to TRBJ2-5; 11 bases line up with TRBD2. Per germline, CDR1 LGHDT and CDR2 YNNKEL (reference sequence). The CDR3 covers 16 residues. The J segment lost 2 bases and the V segment lost 5 bases, leaving 7 bases of the junction unmatched. The CDR3 sequence is CASSSRLAGYQETQYF. The CDR3 nucleotides are TGTGCCAGCAGCTCCCGACTAGCGGGGTATCAAGAGACCCAGTACTTC.

The chain carries TRBV5-5 and TRBJ1-1, with a weak D call TRBD1 (6 bases). The V gene's germline CDR1 is SGHKS and CDR2 YYEKEE (reference sequence). The ends were cut back, 4 bases at V and 1 base at J, with 17 bases in the middle. The CDR3 runs 16 residues. CDR3 nucleotides: TGTGCCAGCAGCCCCCATGGGGGCGGGCGGAACACTGAAGCTTTCTTT. This sequence encodes CASSPHGGGRNTEAFF.

The chain couples TRBV27 to TRBJ1-4, with TRBD1 identical over 8 bases. The CDR3 is 15 residues long. CDR1 and CDR2 (germline): MNHEY, SMNVEV (reference sequence). V shed 6 bases and J 6 bases; nucleotides not matched to a gene: 9. CDR3 sequence: CASSPYRGGYEKLFF. DNA of the CDR3: TGTGCCAGCAGCCCCTACAGGGGGGGGTATGAAAAACTGTTTTTT.